One sample yielded the 2 T cell receptor beta chains listed below, sequenced in a study of blood T cell repertoires in COVID-19. Some clones are missing from TCRdb's copy, which holds only in-frame ones; the method was immunoSEQ multiplex PCR. The table lists under 200,000 clones, approximately 91% of them singletons. Sequencing was done on a sample of peripheral blood. These receptors were taken from a young man with COVID-19, enrolled during active disease.

The chain joins TRBV5-1 to TRBJ2-1; tentatively, D is TRBD2 (6 bases). Trimming shortened V by 2 bases and J by 3 bases, and 9 bases separated the two germline ends. The CDR3 totals 14 residues. Germline CDR1 reads SGHRS; CDR2 reads YFSETQ. CDR3 nucleotide sequence: TGCGCCAGCAGCTTAACTAGCAGCTACAATGAGCAGTTCTTC. Its protein product is CASSLTSSYNEQFF.

CDR3 amino acids: CASSFWTSGRLTDTQYF. CDR3 DNA: TGTGCCAGCAGTTTTTGGACTAGCGGGAGATTGACAGATACGCAGTATTTT. The chain couples TRBV28 to TRBJ2-3; the match to TRBD2 covers 13 bases. CDR3 length: 17 amino acids. Germline lookup yields CDR1 MDHEN and CDR2 SYDVKM. J lost 3 bases, V lost 3 bases, and 6 bases had no gene match.